These 2 T cell receptor beta chains came from one sample sequenced in a study of graft-versus-host responses after intestinal transplantation. Sequencing was performed with immunoSEQ multiplex PCR; in TCRdb, only in-frame clones are kept and a portion is missing. The repertoire holds some 14,000 clones, roughly two fifths seen once, with roughly 15% in the top ten. CFSE-labeled responder cells (around 200,000) were plated with around 200,000 irradiated, violet-dye-labeled stimulator cells. The input for sequencing was alloreactive CD8+ T cells from a mixed lymphocyte reaction culture, taken before intestinal transplant. Described subset: CFSE-low proliferating T cells sorted from roughly six-day pre-transplant mixed lymphocyte reaction (GvH or HvG direction). All receptors come from a human patient who received an intestinal transplant.

The chain links TRBV4-3 to TRBJ2-3, with TRBD2 identical over 13 bases. Germline CDR1 is LGHNA and CDR2 is YSLEER. The CDR3 loop spans 15 amino acids. Germline trimming cut 7 bases from V and 6 bases from J; bases unmatched to any gene: 7. The CDR3: CASNSLAGGGDTQYF. DNA for the CDR3: TGCGCCAGCAACTCACTAGCGGGGGGGGGCGATACGCAGTATTTT.

This sequence joins TRBV4-3 and TRBJ2-5; 8 bases are shared with TRBD1. V shed 2 bases, J shed 2 bases, and the junction held 4 bases outside the gene matches. This CDR3 spans 15 amino acids. The germline gives CDR1 LGHNA, CDR2 YSLEER. CDR3 DNA: TGCGCCAGCAGCCAATTGGACAGGGCGCAAGAGACCCAGTACTTC. It translates to CASSQLDRAQETQYF.